The sequence of this TCR beta chain was determined in a study of blood T cell repertoires in COVID-19 (dated by TCRdb to about 2020). About the full investigation: Collaborator samples came from the United States, Italy and Spain and covered acute and convalescent phases of COVID-19. A freely available public database, intended as a resource for researchers studying the immune response to SARS-CoV-2, is where the repertoires were released. A de-identified subject ID, COVID-19 status, age in years and sex were almost always included in the sample metadata. HLA class I and class II types, where available, came from metadata supplied by the sample provider rather than from assay-based typing. The material from the prospective study consisted of cDNA or gDNA derived from T cells, B-cell-depleted T cells, or PBMCs. The samples were drawn from two sources: the first 160 participants of the ongoing ImmuneRACE study, and 1,200 or so subjects contributed by 6 global collaborators. Subjects who had been exposed to COVID-19, were actively infected with it, or had recovered from it provided the deeply sampled blood TCRbeta repertoires that made up the dataset. Overall results and qualifications from the work: How much clinical and demographic metadata was included differed by source and by participant, and the metadata was provided uncurated.

Reading the germline V gene gives CDR1 LGHNT and CDR2 FRNRAP. Counted from cysteine to phenylalanine, this CDR3 has 14 amino acids. The CDR3 DNA has 42 bases and is translated from base 1. V lost 6 bases and J lost 3 bases; the stretch between them is 12 bases long. TCRbeta CDR3 regions were amplified from genomic DNA using the immunoSEQ Assay, a bias-controlled multiplex PCR. As for how the authors treated the data: The number of nucleated cells in each sample was estimated from the amplification of reference gene primers within the assay. Sequence reads were collapsed and filtered to measure the absolute abundance of every unique TCRbeta CDR3 rearrangement. For each sample, productive Simpson clonality was calculated by taking the square root of Simpson's diversity index across productive rearrangements. TCRdb took over this immuneACCESS table, retaining in-frame rearrangements with V and J assigned. Such tables are incomplete; in checked studies, under half of the missing clones stem from an unresolved V gene, and the remainder is unexplained. Clonal size and the V and J genes are those of that table, whereas D and trimming came from the DNA. The sample table contains roughly 160,000 clones; only one count was recorded for more than 70% of them. Roughly 20% of the sample lies in the top ten.

This clone was recorded a few times. The target of this receptor is not known. Nothing much larger sits one base from this clone, and base qualities are not available. A second Seattle source provided samples from volunteer blood donors who had recovered from COVID-19. The collaborating institutions used their own protocols to collect whole blood in K2EDTA tubes. For TCRbeta analysis, collaborators shipped samples in one of three forms: frozen whole blood, isolated PBMCs, or DNA extracted from either of those sample types. The rearrangement combines TRBV12-5 with TRBJ1-5, and TRBD1 may be the D gene, going by 5 matching bases. This sequence was found in a woman between 65 and 79 years old who had recovered from COVID-19. Sequencing was performed on peripheral blood. The CDR3 region has the sequence CASGPGYPNQPQHF. The nucleotide sequence is TGTGCTAGTGGCCCAGGGTATCCCAATCAGCCCCAGCATTTT.